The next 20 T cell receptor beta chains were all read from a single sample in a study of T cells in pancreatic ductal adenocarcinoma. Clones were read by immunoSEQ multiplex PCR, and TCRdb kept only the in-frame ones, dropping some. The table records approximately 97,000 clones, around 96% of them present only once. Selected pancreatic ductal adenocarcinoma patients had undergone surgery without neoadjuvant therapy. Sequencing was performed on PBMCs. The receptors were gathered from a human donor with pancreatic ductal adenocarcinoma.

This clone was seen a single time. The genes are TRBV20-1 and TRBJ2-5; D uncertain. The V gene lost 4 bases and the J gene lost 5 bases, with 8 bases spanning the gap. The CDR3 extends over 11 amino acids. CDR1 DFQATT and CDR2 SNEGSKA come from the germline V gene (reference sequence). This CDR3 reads CSAKNSETQYF. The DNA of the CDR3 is TGCAGTGCTAAGAACTCGGAGACCCAGTACTTC.

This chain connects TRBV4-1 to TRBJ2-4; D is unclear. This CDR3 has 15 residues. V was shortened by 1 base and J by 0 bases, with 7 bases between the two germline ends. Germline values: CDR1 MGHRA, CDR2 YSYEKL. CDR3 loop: CASSQGALAKNIQYF. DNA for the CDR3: TGCGCCAGCAGCCAAGGGGCCTTAGCCAAAAACATTCAGTACTTC.

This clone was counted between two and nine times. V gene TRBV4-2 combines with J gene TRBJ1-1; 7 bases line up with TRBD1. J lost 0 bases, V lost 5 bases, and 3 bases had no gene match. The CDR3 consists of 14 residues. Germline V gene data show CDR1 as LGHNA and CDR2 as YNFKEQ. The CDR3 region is CASSAQGVNTEAFF. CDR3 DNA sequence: TGTGCCAGCAGCGCCCAGGGGGTGAACACTGAAGCTTTCTTT.

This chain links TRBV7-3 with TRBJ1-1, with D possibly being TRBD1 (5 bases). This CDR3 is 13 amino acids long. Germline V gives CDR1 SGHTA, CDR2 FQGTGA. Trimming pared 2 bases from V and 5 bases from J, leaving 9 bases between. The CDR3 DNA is TGTGCCAGCAGCTTACTCGGGGGTACTGAAGCTTTCTTT. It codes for CASSLLGGTEAFF.

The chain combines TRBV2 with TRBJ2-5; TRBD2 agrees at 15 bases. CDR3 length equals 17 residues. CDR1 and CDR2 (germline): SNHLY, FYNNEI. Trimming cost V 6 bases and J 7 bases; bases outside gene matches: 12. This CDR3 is CASSTSTGLAGGGTQYF. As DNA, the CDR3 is TGTGCCAGCAGCACTTCTACCGGACTAGCGGGAGGGGGGACCCAGTACTTC.

The CDR3 region is CASSWTSGRGSTGELFF. The DNA for the CDR3 is TGCGCCAGCAGCTGGACTAGCGGGAGGGGTAGCACCGGGGAGCTGTTTTTT. This chain joins TRBV5-1 and TRBJ2-2; 15 bases map to TRBD2. Germline V gene data show CDR1 as SGHRS and CDR2 as YFSETQ. CDR3 length: 17 residues. Trimming took 3 bases from V and 4 from J; bases not matched to a gene: 4.

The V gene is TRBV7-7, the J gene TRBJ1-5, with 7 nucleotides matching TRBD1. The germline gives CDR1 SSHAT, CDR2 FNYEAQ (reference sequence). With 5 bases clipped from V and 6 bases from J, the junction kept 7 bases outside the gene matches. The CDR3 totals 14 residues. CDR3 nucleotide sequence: TGTGCCAGCAGCCCGCGAAACAGGGGTCAGCCCCAGCATTTT. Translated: CASSPRNRGQPQHF.

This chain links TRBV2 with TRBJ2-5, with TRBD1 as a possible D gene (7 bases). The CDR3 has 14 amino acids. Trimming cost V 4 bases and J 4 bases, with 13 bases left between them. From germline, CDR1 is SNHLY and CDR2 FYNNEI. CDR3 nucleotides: TGTGCCAGCAGTGTTTCAGGGGGACTAGAGACCCAGTACTTC. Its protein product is CASSVSGGLETQYF.

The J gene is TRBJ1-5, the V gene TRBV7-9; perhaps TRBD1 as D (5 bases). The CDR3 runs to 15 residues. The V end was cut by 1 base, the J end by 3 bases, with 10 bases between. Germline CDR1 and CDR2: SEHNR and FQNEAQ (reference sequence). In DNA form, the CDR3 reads TGTGCCAGCAGCTTAGGACGGGGGGACAATCAGCCCCAGCATTTT. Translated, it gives CASSLGRGDNQPQHF.

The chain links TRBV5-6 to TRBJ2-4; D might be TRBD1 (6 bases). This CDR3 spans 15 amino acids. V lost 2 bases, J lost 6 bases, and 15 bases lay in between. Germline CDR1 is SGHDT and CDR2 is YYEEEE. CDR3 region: CASSFGRGYGNIQYF. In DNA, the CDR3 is TGTGCCAGCAGCTTTGGCAGGGGCTATGGAAACATTCAGTACTTC.

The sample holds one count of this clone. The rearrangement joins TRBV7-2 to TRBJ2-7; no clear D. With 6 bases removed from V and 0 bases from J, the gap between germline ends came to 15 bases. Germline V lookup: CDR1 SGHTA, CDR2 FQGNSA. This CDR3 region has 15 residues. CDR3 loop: CASSRRGGSSYEQYF. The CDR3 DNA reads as TGTGCCAGCAGTCGCCGTGGCGGAAGCTCCTACGAGCAGTACTTC.

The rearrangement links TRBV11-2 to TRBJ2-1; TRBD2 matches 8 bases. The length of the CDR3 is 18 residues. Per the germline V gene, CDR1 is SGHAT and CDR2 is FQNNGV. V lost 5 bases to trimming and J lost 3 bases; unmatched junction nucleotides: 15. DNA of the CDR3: TGTGCCAGCAGCCCGGGGGCTAGCGGGCTTCCCTTCTACAATGAGCAGTTCTTC. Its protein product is CASSPGASGLPFYNEQFF.

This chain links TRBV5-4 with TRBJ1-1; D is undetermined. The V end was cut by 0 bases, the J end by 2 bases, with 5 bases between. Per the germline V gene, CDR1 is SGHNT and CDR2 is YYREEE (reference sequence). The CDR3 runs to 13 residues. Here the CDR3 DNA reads TGTGCCAGCAGCTTGGGACACAACACTGAAGCTTTCTTT. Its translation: CASSLGHNTEAFF.

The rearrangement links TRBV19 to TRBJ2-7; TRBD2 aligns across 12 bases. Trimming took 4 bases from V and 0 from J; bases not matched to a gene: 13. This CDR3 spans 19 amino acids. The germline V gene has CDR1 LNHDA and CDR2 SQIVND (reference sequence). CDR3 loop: CASSRSSGTSGHISYEQYF. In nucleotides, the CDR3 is TGTGCCAGTAGTAGGTCTTCCGGGACTAGCGGGCACATCTCCTACGAGCAGTACTTC.

The CDR3 is CASSFGTDNQPQHF. The CDR3 nucleotides are TGCGCCAGCAGCTTCGGGACAGACAATCAGCCCCAGCATTTT. The rearrangement links TRBV5-1 to TRBJ1-5; 7 nucleotides agree with TRBD1. The CDR3 loop spans 14 amino acids. With 2 bases clipped from V and 3 bases from J, the junction kept 2 bases outside the gene matches. Germline V CDR1 and CDR2: SGHRS, YFSETQ.

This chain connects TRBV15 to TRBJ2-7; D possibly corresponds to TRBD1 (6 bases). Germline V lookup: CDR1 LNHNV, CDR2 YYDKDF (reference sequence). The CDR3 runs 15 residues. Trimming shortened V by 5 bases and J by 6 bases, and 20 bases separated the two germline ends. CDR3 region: CATSGLQGMATEQYF. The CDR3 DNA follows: TGTGCCACCAGCGGTTTACAGGGAATGGCTACCGAGCAGTACTTC.

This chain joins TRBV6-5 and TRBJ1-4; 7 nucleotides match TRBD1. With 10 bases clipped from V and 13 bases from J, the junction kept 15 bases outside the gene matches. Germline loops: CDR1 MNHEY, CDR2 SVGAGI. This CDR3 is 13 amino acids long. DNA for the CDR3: TGTGCCACGCAAAGAGGGACAGCCGGGTCACTGTTTTTT. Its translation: CATQRGTAGSLFF.

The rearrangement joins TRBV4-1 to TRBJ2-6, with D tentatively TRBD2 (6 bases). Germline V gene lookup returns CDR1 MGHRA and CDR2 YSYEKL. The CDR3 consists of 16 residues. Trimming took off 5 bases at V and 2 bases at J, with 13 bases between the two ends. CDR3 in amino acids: CASSTPTGAGANVLTF. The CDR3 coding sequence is TGCGCCAGCAGCACTCCAACGGGGGCTGGGGCCAACGTCCTGACTTTC.

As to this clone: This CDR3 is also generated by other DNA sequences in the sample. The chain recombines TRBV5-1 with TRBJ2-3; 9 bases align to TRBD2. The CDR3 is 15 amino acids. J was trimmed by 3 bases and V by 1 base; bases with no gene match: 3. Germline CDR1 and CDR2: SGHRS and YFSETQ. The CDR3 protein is CASSLLAGYTDTQYF. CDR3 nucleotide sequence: TGCGCCAGCAGCTTGCTAGCGGGATATACAGATACGCAGTATTTT. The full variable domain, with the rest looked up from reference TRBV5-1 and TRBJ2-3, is KAGVTQTPRYLIKTRGQQVTLSCSPISGHRSVSWYQQTPGQGLQFLFEYFSETQRNKGNFPGRFSGRQFSNSRSEMNVSTLELGDSALYLCASSLLAGYTDTQYFGPGTRLTVL.

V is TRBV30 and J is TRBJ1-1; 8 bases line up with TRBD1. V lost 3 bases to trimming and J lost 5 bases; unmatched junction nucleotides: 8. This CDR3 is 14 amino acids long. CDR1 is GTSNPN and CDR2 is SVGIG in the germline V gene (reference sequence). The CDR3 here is CAWRWSGTGTEAFF. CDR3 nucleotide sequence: TGTGCCTGGAGGTGGTCCGGGACAGGTACTGAAGCTTTCTTT.